The clone carrying this T cell receptor (beta chain) showed up many times. The antigen is not known. Amplification yielded TCR beta CDR3 regions, with RNA transcripts as the source. Using the HTBI primer set, a first-round RT-PCR was run on the TCR CDR3. TCRdb ran MiXCR on the multiplex PCR reads and lists one entry per CDR3 protein. The table includes 330,000 or so distinct CDR3 sequences, 15% to 20% detected once. These data come from a study of T cells in Graves' hyperthyroidism and ophthalmopathy. Study results and caveats: Classification by a 13 V-J model distinguished ophthalmopathy from stable hyperthyroidism. Blood shared most expanded thyroid clonotypes above 0.001.

The CDR3 runs to 16 residues. Looked up from germline, CDR1 is SGHAT and CDR2 is FQNNGV. V lost 1 base and J 1 base, leaving 13 bases between the germline ends. J is TRBJ1-1 and V is TRBV11-2; a weak D match, TRBD1 (6 bases). The TCR sequence derives from a woman in her 40s with Graves' ophthalmopathy. Sequenced: blood. The DNA of the CDR3 is TGTGCCAGCAGCTTAGGGGGTGCCAGGGGGAACACTGAAGCTTTCTTT. The encoded protein is CASSLGGARGNTEAFF. Supplemented by reference TRBV11-2 and TRBJ1-1, the full variable domain reads EAGVAQSPRYKIIEKRQSVAFWCNPISGHATLYWYQQILGQGPKLLIQFQNNGVVDDSQLPKDRFSAERLKGVDSTLKIQPAKLEDSAVYLCASSLGGARGNTEAFFGQGTRLTVV.